This T cell receptor beta chain appears in the sequencing data of a study of cytomegalovirus exposure and HLA in healthy donors. Looking at the study overall: There were over 350 genotyped donors. Of these, roughly 86% fell in the genetic ancestry cluster associated with self-reported Caucasian donors. The study's findings and limits: TCR beta V- and J-gene trimming, according to a later analysis, was linked to a missense DCLRE1C variant. Across donors, most TCRs were seen rarely, yet some public ones were widespread.

As to this clone: What it binds is unknown.

The PCR made use of 60 Vbeta and 13 Jbeta primers. Libraries were prepared by immunoSEQ multiplex PCR; TCRdb keeps only in-frame clonotypes and omits some of them. The sample gives 76,000 or so clones, over 65% of which show up once; about 16% is in the top ten. Sequencing used PBMCs. The TCR was taken from a middle-aged woman in good health and CMV-seropositive.

The chain's CDR3 is CADRPGQGTGNTIYF. The CDR3 DNA reads TGTGCCGACCGACCGGGACAGGGGACAGGAAACACCATATATTTT. The chain uses TRBV2 and TRBJ1-3; 10 bases map to TRBD1. Trimming took 11 bases from V and 4 from J; bases not matched to a gene: 11. CDR3 length equals 15 residues. Per germline, CDR1 SNHLY and CDR2 FYNNEI.